This TCR beta chain was identified during a study of shared clonotypes between healthy human individuals. Study findings and constraints: All-four-donor shared clonotypes had higher generation probabilities than non-shared clonotypes did.

Remarks on this clone: Its antigen is unknown.

The assay was immunoSEQ multiplex PCR, and TCRdb's table has in-frame clones only and misses some. The profile shows approximately 1,000,000 clones, roughly 77% of them singletons. V was cut by 5 bases and J by 2 bases, with 15 bases left in between. Per the germline V gene, CDR1 is SEHNR and CDR2 is FQNEAQ (reference sequence). This CDR3 contains 15 residues. The TCR was taken from a man aged 18 to 30 in good health. Some clones in this sample may be carry-over from other donors' samples. The chain carries TRBV7-9 and TRBJ1-1; TRBD1 is a possible D gene (5 bases). Sequencing was performed on memory CD4+ T cells from PBMCs. Subset denoted: CD45RA-negative fraction. The CDR3 nucleotides are TGTGCCAGCAGCCCCGCCGCGGGGGTTAACACTGAAGCTTTCTTT. Its translation: CASSPAAGVNTEAFF.